One sample yielded the 9 T cell receptor beta chains listed below, sequenced in a study of cytomegalovirus exposure and HLA in healthy donors (dated by TCRdb to 2016 to 2017). Library method: the immunoSEQ multiplex PCR assay. Sourced from immuneACCESS, this table was stored by TCRdb with only in-frame sequences that have V and J called. A share of the clones is absent; for the studies checked, an unresolved V gene accounts for under half, and the remainder has no known explanation. The sample table shows about 330,000 clones, and around 86% are seen once. The ten largest clones add up to 0.65% to 0.85% of the sample. Source material: PBMCs. Receptor source: a woman between 18 and 30 years old in good health and CMV-seronegative.

The CDR3 bases are TGTGCCAGCTCTCCGGAGAGGATGAACACTGAAGCTTTCTTT. Translating gives CASSPERMNTEAFF. The chain carries TRBV18 and TRBJ1-1, with D unclear. The CDR3 sequence is 14 residues long. Germline loops: CDR1 KGHSH, CDR2 LQKENI. V shed 6 bases and J shed 0 bases, with 11 bases lying between them.

The V and J genes are TRBV6-5 and TRBJ2-1; TRBD2 agrees at 9 bases. Germline V gene lookup returns CDR1 MNHEY and CDR2 SVGAGI. V gave up 3 bases and J gave up 8 bases; unmatched junction bases: 5. The CDR3 is made up of 14 amino acids. The CDR3 sequence is CASSYGSGSYEQFF. Written as DNA, the CDR3 is TGTGCCAGCAGTTATGGTAGCGGGAGCTATGAGCAGTTCTTC.

The chain uses TRBV5-1 and TRBJ1-2; 8 nucleotides match TRBD1. Trimming removed 4 bases from V and 1 base from J; junction bases left unmatched: 9. From germline, CDR1 is SGHRS and CDR2 YFSETQ. This CDR3 is 16 amino acids long. In nucleotides, the CDR3 is TGCGCCAGCAGCATGGGACAGGCGGCAATTAACTATGGCTACACCTTC. Translating it yields CASSMGQAAINYGYTF.

This clone was recorded only once. V and J are TRBV27 and TRBJ2-3, with D possibly being TRBD1 (6 bases). In germline, CDR1 is MNHEY, CDR2 SMNVEV (reference sequence). With 2 bases removed from V and 1 base from J, the gap between germline ends came to 10 bases. The CDR3 is made up of 15 amino acids. The DNA of the CDR3 is TGTGCCAGCAGTTTAGGACAGCCTGGCACAGATACGCAGTATTTT. This sequence encodes CASSLGQPGTDTQYF.

The CDR3: CASSLNAHSYEQYF. The CDR3, as DNA: TGCGCCAGCAGCCTCAACGCACACAGCTACGAGCAGTACTTC. The rearrangement uses TRBV4-3 and TRBJ2-7; unclear D gene. Trimming left V 4 bases short and J 3 bases short, with 13 bases between. Germline V gives CDR1 LGHNA, CDR2 YSLEER. This CDR3 region has 14 residues.

A single count supports this clone. The rearrangement links TRBV10-3 to TRBJ2-3; 7 nucleotides agree with TRBD2. The trim removed 2 bases at V and 5 bases at J, leaving 13 bases unmatched. Looked up from germline, CDR1 is ENHRY and CDR2 is SYGVKD. This CDR3 contains 17 residues. The CDR3 DNA follows: TGTGCCATCAGTGAGAGGACGGGAGGAATTCTGGGAGATACGCAGTATTTT. It codes for CAISERTGGILGDTQYF.

This clone came up once. The V call is TRBV6-5, the J call TRBJ2-3; a possible D gene is TRBD2 (6 bases). Germline CDR1 MNHEY, CDR2 SVGAGI. Trimming pared 6 bases from V and 6 bases from J, leaving 13 bases between. The CDR3 length is 13 residues. CDR3 DNA sequence: TGTGCCAGCAGCTCAGGGAGGTGGGATACGCAGTATTTT. Amino acids: CASSSGRWDTQYF.

J is TRBJ2-7 and V is TRBV7-2; D might be TRBD2 (6 bases). The germline V gene encodes CDR1 SGHTA and CDR2 FQGNSA. The CDR3 is made up of 13 amino acids. The V end lost 3 bases, the J end lost 5 bases, and 11 bases lay between the germline ends. The CDR3 bases are TGTGCCAGCAGCTTGGAGGGCCGACACGAGCAGTACTTC. As protein: CASSLEGRHEQYF.

This chain links TRBV5-8 with TRBJ1-4; 9 nucleotides match TRBD1. The CDR3 consists of 16 residues. CDR1 is SGHTS, CDR2 YDEGEE, per germline. V dropped 5 bases and J dropped 6; count of bases not matched to a gene: 11. The CDR3 nucleotides read TGTGCCAGCAGAGGGGACAGGGAACGAAGTTATGAAAAACTGTTTTTT. This encodes CASRGDRERSYEKLFF. Complete variable domain (other parts from reference TRBV5-8 and TRBJ1-4): EAGVTQSPTHLIKTRGQQATLRCSPISGHTSVYWYQQALGLGLQFLLWYDEGEERNRGNFPPRFSGRQFPNYSSELNVNALELEDSALYLCASRGDRERSYEKLFFGSGTQLSVL.